This passage covers 28 T cell receptor beta chains from one sample sequenced in a study of blood T cell repertoires in COVID-19. Profiled with immunoSEQ multiplex PCR; TCRdb holds only in-frame clones, not every one. This sample carries over 120,000 clones, roughly 90% of them seen once, and the ten largest clones take roughly 1.9%. The specimen sequenced was peripheral blood. These TCRs come from a man between 65 and 85 years old with acute or convalescent COVID-19.

The V call is TRBV3-1 (or the pseudogene TRBV3-2), the J call TRBJ2-3, with 7 bases fitting TRBD1. CDR3 length: 15 amino acids. Germline V gene lookup returns CDR1 LGHDT and CDR2 YNNKEL (reference sequence). The V and J ends lost 4 bases and 8 bases, in that order; junction bases with no gene match: 12. The CDR3 sequence: CASSRDGTVVVTQYF. CDR3 coding DNA: TGTGCCAGCAGCCGAGACGGGACAGTCGTCGTTACGCAGTATTTT.

The rearrangement links TRBV5-1 to TRBJ2-5; 7 nucleotides align to TRBD1. The CDR3 is 15 residues long. CDR1 SGHRS and CDR2 YFSETQ come from the germline V gene. V lost 0 bases and J lost 5; bases outside the gene matches: 7. CDR3 protein: CASSLADREGETQYF. The CDR3 region has the DNA TGCGCCAGCAGCTTGGCCGACAGGGAAGGGGAGACCCAGTACTTC.

This chain connects TRBV6-5 to TRBJ1-1, with D maybe TRBD1 (5 bases). V was trimmed by 8 bases and J by 4 bases, leaving 14 bases between them. CDR1 and CDR2 (germline): MNHEY, SVGAGI. This CDR3 is built from 13 residues. CDR3 residues: CASQGEAITEAFF. CDR3 nucleotide sequence: TGTGCCAGCCAAGGGGAGGCGATCACTGAAGCTTTCTTT.

The gene calls are TRBV7-9 and TRBJ2-1; the match to TRBD2 covers 7 bases. The CDR3 length is 15 residues. The ends lost 5 bases at V and 4 bases at J; junction bases unmatched: 8. Germline CDR1 is SEHNR and CDR2 is FQNEAQ (reference sequence). The CDR3 bases are TGTGCCAGCAGCCCACAGCGGGGAGAGTACAATGAGCAGTTCTTC. It is translated as CASSPQRGEYNEQFF.

The chain uses TRBV10-1 and TRBJ2-2; a weak D match, TRBD1 (6 bases). There are 13 residues in the CDR3. Trimming removed 5 bases at V and 4 bases at J, with 8 bases between. Germline V gives CDR1 WNHNN, CDR2 SYGVQD (reference sequence). The CDR3 loop reads CASSRGSTGELFF. The CDR3, as DNA: TGCGCCAGCAGTAGGGGGAGCACCGGGGAGCTGTTTTTT.

CDR3 nucleotides: TGTGCCAGTAGTATTAGCGGGGGGGTCCAAGAGACCCAGTACTTC. Amino acids: CASSISGGVQETQYF. This chain connects TRBV19 to TRBJ2-5; 11 nucleotides agree with TRBD2. The junction had 1 base not matched to a gene; V was cut back by 3 bases and J by 1 base. This CDR3 region has 15 residues. Per germline, CDR1 LNHDA and CDR2 SQIVND (reference sequence).

The chain uses TRBV19 and TRBJ2-7; 7 bases map to TRBD2. The CDR3 consists of 15 residues. CDR1 is LNHDA, CDR2 SQIVND, per germline (reference sequence). J was trimmed by 2 bases and V by 5 bases; bases with no gene match: 9. CDR3 DNA sequence: TGTGCCAGTAGTCGCAAAGCGGGATTGGCCTACGAGCAGTACTTC. Amino acid sequence: CASSRKAGLAYEQYF.

The gene calls are TRBV19 and TRBJ1-1, with TRBD1 matching 9 bases. Germline lookup yields CDR1 LNHDA and CDR2 SQIVND (reference sequence). V gave up 3 bases and J gave up 11 bases; unmatched junction bases: 10. The CDR3 runs to 14 residues. In DNA form, the CDR3 reads TGTGCCAGTAGTATCAGGGAACAGGGGGCCACTGCTTTCTTT. Protein: CASSIREQGATAFF.

The chain joins TRBV6-1 to TRBJ2-2, with 8 bases fitting TRBD1. The CDR3 loop spans 16 amino acids. V lost 4 bases and J lost 1; bases outside the gene matches: 5. Germline lookup yields CDR1 MNHNS and CDR2 SASEGT. The CDR3 coding sequence is TGTGCCAGCAGTGCTAGGACAGGGTTGAACACCGGGGAGCTGTTTTTT. Its protein product is CASSARTGLNTGELFF.

The V gene is TRBV10-3, the J gene TRBJ1-4, with D tentatively TRBD1 (5 bases). The CDR3 sequence is 10 residues long. Germline CDR1 and CDR2: ENHRY and SYGVKD. V dropped 4 bases and J dropped 15 bases, with 9 bases sitting between them. CDR3 in amino acids: CAISGGGVFF. CDR3 in DNA: TGTGCCATCAGTGGAGGAGGGGTGTTTTTT.

The chain carries TRBV29-1 and TRBJ2-4; TRBD2 matches 13 bases. Trimming took 6 bases from V and 9 from J; bases not matched to a gene: 14. This CDR3 region has 16 residues. CDR1 is SQVTM and CDR2 is ANQGSEA in the germline V gene. CDR3 nucleotide sequence: TGCAGCGTGTATGGGGGACTAGCGGGACCAGGGGTCATTCAGTACTTC. Its protein is CSVYGGLAGPGVIQYF.

The chain joins TRBV5-1 to TRBJ1-1, with TRBD1 matching over 8 bases. The CDR3 contains 15 residues. V lost 5 bases to trimming and J lost 3 bases; unmatched junction nucleotides: 9. The germline CDR1 and CDR2 sequences are SGHRS and YFSETQ. CDR3: CASRQGAVVDTEAFF. The CDR3 DNA follows: TGCGCCAGCAGGCAGGGGGCAGTGGTTGACACTGAAGCTTTCTTT. Full variable domain (remainder filled in from reference TRBV5-1 and TRBJ1-1): KAGVTQTPRYLIKTRGQQVTLSCSPISGHRSVSWYQQTPGQGLQFLFEYFSETQRNKGNFPGRFSGRQFSNSRSEMNVSTLELGDSALYLCASRQGAVVDTEAFFGQGTRLTVV.

The CDR3 spells CASSLVGGGTDTQYF. Here the CDR3 DNA reads TGTGCCAGCAGCTTAGTGGGGGGGGGCACAGATACGCAGTATTTT. The gene calls are TRBV11-2 and TRBJ2-3; 7 nucleotides line up with TRBD2. With V trimmed by 1 base and J by 1 base, 2 bases remained unmatched. Germline CDR1 SGHAT, CDR2 FQNNGV. The CDR3 sequence is 15 residues long.

The chain is built from TRBV11-2 and TRBJ2-3; D may be TRBD2 (5 bases). In germline, CDR1 is SGHAT, CDR2 FQNNGV. V was cut by 3 bases and J by 0 bases, with 13 bases left in between. CDR3 length: 16 amino acids. This CDR3 reads CASSFTGFHSTDTQYF. DNA for the CDR3: TGTGCCAGCAGCTTCACGGGGTTTCATAGCACAGATACGCAGTATTTT.

This clone was seen only once. This chain links TRBV27 with TRBJ2-2, with 11 bases lining up with TRBD2. V trimming: 4 bases; J trimming: 2 bases; junction bases outside the gene matches: 9. The V gene's germline CDR1 is MNHEY and CDR2 SMNVEV (reference sequence). This CDR3 is 18 amino acids long. CDR3: CASSWFFGTSGNTGELFF. DNA for the CDR3: TGTGCCAGCAGTTGGTTCTTCGGGACTAGCGGAAACACCGGGGAGCTGTTTTTT.

V is TRBV2 and J is TRBJ1-1; D is unclear. Trimming pared 5 bases from V and 2 bases from J, leaving 9 bases between. This CDR3 spans 13 amino acids. Per the germline V gene, CDR1 is SNHLY and CDR2 is FYNNEI. CDR3 amino acids: CASSWSENTEAFF. DNA of the CDR3: TGTGCCAGCAGTTGGTCAGAAAACACTGAAGCTTTCTTT.

This sequence joins TRBV6-5 and TRBJ1-4; 7 positions match TRBD1. This CDR3 is built from 14 residues. Germline loops: CDR1 MNHEY, CDR2 SVGAGI. Trimming cost V 6 bases and J 8 bases; bases outside gene matches: 9. The CDR3 sequence: CASSQNRGREKLFF. CDR3 in DNA: TGTGCCAGCAGCCAGAACAGGGGTCGGGAAAAACTGTTTTTT.

This clone has only a few counts. The V and J genes are TRBV3-1 (or the pseudogene TRBV3-2) and TRBJ2-3; possibly TRBD1 for D (5 bases). V was clipped by 0 bases and J by 6 bases, with 19 bases between them. The CDR3 is made up of 17 amino acids. The germline CDR1 and CDR2 sequences are LGHDT and YNNKEL (reference sequence). The CDR3 coding sequence is TGTGCCAGCAGCCAAGACCAAGGGGCAGGGATATGGGATACGCAGTATTTT. It codes for CASSQDQGAGIWDTQYF.

This clone was observed a handful of times. Because the CDR3's place on the DNA is in doubt, the DNA is left out and the CDR3 is given as listed by TCRdb. J is TRBJ2-7 and V is TRBV7-3; TRBD1 is the table's D call and was not checked against the DNA. Termini included, the CDR3 measures 12 amino acids. Germline assignment: CDR1 SGHTA and CDR2 FQGTGA. The CDR3 reads CVPAAQGCEQYF.

The chain employs TRBV6-2 or TRBV6-3 and TRBJ2-3; 7 bases align to TRBD2. The germline CDR1 and CDR2 sequences are MNHEY and SVGEGT. With V trimmed by 0 bases and J by 2 bases, 8 bases remained unmatched. The CDR3 length is 17 residues. CDR3 DNA sequence: TGTGCCAGCAGTTACTCGACGAGCGGGATCGACACAGATACGCAGTATTTT. It codes for CASSYSTSGIDTDTQYF.

The rearrangement joins TRBV7-8 to TRBJ2-7; 11 positions agree with TRBD2. This CDR3 has 17 amino acids. V lost 0 bases, J lost 4 bases, and 8 bases stayed unmatched. Germline V gives CDR1 SGHVS, CDR2 FQNEAQ. The CDR3 DNA follows: TGTGCCAGCAGCTTAGCGACAGGGACTAGCGGACAGTACGAGCAGTACTTC. Encoded protein: CASSLATGTSGQYEQYF.

The chain employs TRBV6-5 and TRBJ2-2; no reliable D call. Germline V gene sequence: CDR1 MNHEY, CDR2 SVGAGI. The CDR3 is 13 residues long. V lost 7 bases and J 1 base, leaving 7 bases between the germline ends. The CDR3 loop is CASTLGNTGELFF. CDR3 nucleotides: TGTGCCAGCACCCTCGGGAACACCGGGGAGCTGTTTTTT.

This chain links TRBV7-2 with TRBJ2-1; 7 bases align to TRBD2. Germline trimming cut 1 base from V and 7 bases from J; bases unmatched to any gene: 7. The CDR3 has 15 amino acids. The germline V gene encodes CDR1 SGHTA and CDR2 FQGNSA. The chain's CDR3 is CASSLGAGRGNEQFF. CDR3 bases: TGTGCCAGCAGCTTAGGAGCGGGGCGAGGGAATGAGCAGTTCTTC.

The genes are TRBV12-3 or TRBV12-4 and TRBJ1-2; TRBD1 agrees at 10 bases. The CDR3 sequence is 13 residues long. Trimming at V came to 5 bases and at J to 9 bases, leaving 6 bases not matched to a gene. The CDR3 DNA follows: TGTGCCAGCAGTGCGCCGGGACAGGGGAGCTACACCTTC. The encoded protein is CASSAPGQGSYTF.

V usage is TRBV28 and J usage is TRBJ2-3, with 7 bases identical to TRBD1. The CDR3 extends over 18 amino acids. The V gene end was trimmed by 2 bases and the J gene end by 6 bases; junction bases not matched to a gene: 17. Germline V gives CDR1 MDHEN, CDR2 SYDVKM. The CDR3 bases are TGTGCCAGCAGTTTAGTAGGCCTTAGGGGACAGATAAAGGATACGCAGTATTTT. Protein: CASSLVGLRGQIKDTQYF.

The CDR3 sequence: CASSPFFSGANVLTF. In DNA, the CDR3 is TGTGCCAGTAGTCCCTTTTTCTCTGGGGCCAACGTCCTGACTTTC. The chain uses TRBV19 and TRBJ2-6; D gene unclear. CDR3 length: 15 residues. V was pared by 5 bases and J by 0 bases, with 8 bases between. CDR1 and CDR2 (germline): LNHDA, SQIVND (reference sequence).

The J gene is TRBJ2-6, the V gene TRBV5-4; perhaps TRBD2 as D (5 bases). V was clipped by 0 bases and J by 2 bases, with 6 bases between them. The CDR3 loop spans 15 amino acids. In germline, CDR1 is SGHNT, CDR2 YYREEE (reference sequence). DNA of the CDR3: TGTGCCAGCAGCTTGGACGGGACTGGGGCCAACGTCCTGACTTTC. It is translated as CASSLDGTGANVLTF.

This chain connects TRBV21-1 to TRBJ2-3; the table's D call, TRBD2, was not checked against the DNA. TRBV21-1 counts as a pseudogene. CDR3 size: 12 residues. This CDR3 reads CASRRGTDTQYF. CDR3 DNA: TGTGCCAGCAGGAGGGGCACAGATACGCAGTATTTT.